These T cell receptor beta chains were read from a single sample in a study of blood T cells in healthy people across ages. A single record per CDR3 protein comes from TCRdb applying MiXCR to the 5' RACE reads. The sample carries 800,000 to 1,000,000 distinct CDR3 sequences, 45% to 50% recorded once. Sequencing was done on a sample of blood. The origin of the receptors is a man aged 25 to 40 in good health. CDR3s include the opening cysteine and the closing phenylalanine or tryptophan. Fields, in order: D gene, J gene, clone size, V gene, CDR3 protein, CDR3 DNA. The D gene is left open where the match is weak. Clone size is stated in some rows and not others, as once, few, many or a class when expanded.

D: NA; J: TRBJ1-6; size: many; V: TRBV7-9; CDR3: CASSLEGQARNSPLHF; DNA: TGTGCCAGCAGCTTAGAAGGTCAGGCCAGAAATTCACCCCTCCACTTT
D: NA; J: TRBJ2-1; size: few; V: TRBV7-8; CDR3: CASSLLDSYNEQFF; DNA: TGTGCCAGCAGCTTGCTGGACTCCTACAATGAGCAGTTCTTC
D: TRBD1; J: TRBJ1-1; size: few; V: TRBV25-1; CDR3: CASRPRLGTGNTEAFF; DNA: TGTGCCAGCAGACCCCGTTTAGGGACAGGGAACACTGAAGCTTTCTTT
D: NA; J: TRBJ2-7; size: NA; V: TRBV25-1; CDR3: CASSDRGHYEQYF; DNA: TGTGCCAGCAGTGACAGGGGTCACTACGAGCAGTACTTC
D: TRBD2; J: TRBJ2-1; size: once; V: TRBV20-1; CDR3: CSAPRGGGPLYNEQFF; DNA: TGCAGTGCTCCCCGAGGCGGGGGGCCTCTATACAATGAGCAGTTCTTC
D: NA; J: TRBJ2-6; size: NA; V: TRBV29-1; CDR3: CSVTLSGANVLTF; DNA: TGCAGCGTAACCCTCTCTGGGGCCAACGTCCTGACTTTC
D: TRBD2; J: TRBJ2-5; size: few; V: TRBV5-1; CDR3: CASSSGLAIKTQYF; DNA: TGCGCCAGCAGCTCAGGACTAGCGATAAAGACCCAGTACTTC
D: NA; J: TRBJ2-7; size: NA; V: TRBV29-1; CDR3: CSVEGLSQNEQYF; DNA: TGCAGCGTTGAAGGCCTCTCTCAGAACGAGCAGTACTTC
D: TRBD1; J: TRBJ1-2; size: NA; V: TRBV20-1; CDR3: CSAKVSQGAYYGYTF; DNA: TGCAGTGCCAAAGTCTCCCAGGGGGCCTATTATGGCTACACCTTC
D: NA; J: TRBJ2-1; size: NA; V: TRBV7-8; CDR3: CASNLPLANNEQFF; DNA: TGTGCCAGCAACCTCCCTTTAGCTAACAATGAGCAGTTCTTC
D: TRBD2; J: TRBJ2-3; size: NA; V: TRBV18; CDR3: CASSPGTIATDTQYF; DNA: TGTGCCAGCTCACCCGGGACTATAGCCACAGATACGCAGTATTTT
D: NA; J: TRBJ1-3; size: NA; V: TRBV6-5; CDR3: CASSYSIPNRSGNTIYF; DNA: TGTGCCAGCAGTTACTCGATACCCAACAGGTCTGGAAACACCATATATTTT
D: NA; J: TRBJ2-1; size: many; V: TRBV5-1; CDR3: CASSSDGLGEQFF; DNA: TGCGCCAGCAGTTCGGACGGTTTGGGTGAGCAGTTCTTC
D: NA; J: TRBJ2-6; size: NA; V: TRBV6-2/TRBV6-3; CDR3: CASTQGKGTGANVLTF; DNA: TGTGCCAGCACTCAAGGAAAGGGGACTGGGGCCAACGTCCTGACTTTC
D: TRBD1; J: TRBJ2-3; size: NA; V: TRBV7-9; CDR3: CASSAPGQGGTDTQYF; DNA: TGTGCCAGCAGCGCCCCAGGACAGGGGGGTACAGATACGCAGTATTTT
D: NA; J: TRBJ2-7; size: NA; V: TRBV21-1; CDR3: CASWLVDRGGYEQYF; DNA: TGTGCCAGCTGGTTGGTCGACAGGGGAGGGTACGAGCAGTACTTC
D: NA; J: TRBJ2-7; size: NA; V: TRBV4-1; CDR3: CASSQDRAILYEQYF; DNA: TGCGCCAGCAGCCAAGACAGGGCCATCCTCTACGAGCAGTACTTC
D: NA; J: TRBJ2-3; size: NA; V: TRBV18; CDR3: CASSPQTLSTDTQYF; DNA: TGTGCCAGCTCACCCCAAACGCTCAGCACAGATACGCAGTATTTT
D: TRBD1; J: TRBJ1-6; size: NA; V: TRBV15; CDR3: CATSKGQDNSPLHF; DNA: TGTGCCACCAGCAAGGGACAGGATAATTCACCCCTCCACTTT
D: NA; J: TRBJ1-5; size: NA; V: TRBV20-1; CDR3: CSAQDGSSNQPQHF; DNA: TGCAGTGCTCAGGACGGATCTAGCAATCAGCCCCAGCATTTT
D: NA; J: TRBJ2-5; size: NA; V: TRBV18; CDR3: CASSPPTYQETQYF; DNA: TGTGCCAGCTCGCCGCCGACTTACCAAGAGACCCAGTACTTC
D: NA; J: TRBJ1-1; size: NA; V: TRBV6-5; CDR3: CAASKGGPTEAFF; DNA: TGTGCCGCCTCGAAGGGGGGGCCGACTGAAGCTTTCTTT
D: NA; J: TRBJ2-5; size: NA; V: TRBV15; CDR3: CATSRESGIAGIETQYF; DNA: TGTGCCACCAGCAGAGAATCCGGGATAGCCGGAATAGAGACCCAGTACTTC
D: TRBD1; J: TRBJ2-7; size: few; V: TRBV10-3; CDR3: CAIMGDRSSYEQYF; DNA: TGTGCCATCATGGGGGACAGGAGCTCCTACGAGCAGTACTTC